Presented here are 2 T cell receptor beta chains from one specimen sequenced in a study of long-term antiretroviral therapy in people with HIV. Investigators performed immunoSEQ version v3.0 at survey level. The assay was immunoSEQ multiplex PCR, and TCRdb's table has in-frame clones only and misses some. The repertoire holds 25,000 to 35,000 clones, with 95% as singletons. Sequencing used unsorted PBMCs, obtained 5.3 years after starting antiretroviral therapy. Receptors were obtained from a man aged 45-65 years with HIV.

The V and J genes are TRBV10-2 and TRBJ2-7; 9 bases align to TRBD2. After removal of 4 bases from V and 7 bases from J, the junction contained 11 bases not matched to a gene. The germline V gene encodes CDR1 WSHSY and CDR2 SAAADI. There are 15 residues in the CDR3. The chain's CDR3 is CASSGIAGAGGEQYF. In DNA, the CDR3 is TGCGCCAGCAGTGGGATAGCGGGGGCCGGGGGTGAGCAGTACTTC.

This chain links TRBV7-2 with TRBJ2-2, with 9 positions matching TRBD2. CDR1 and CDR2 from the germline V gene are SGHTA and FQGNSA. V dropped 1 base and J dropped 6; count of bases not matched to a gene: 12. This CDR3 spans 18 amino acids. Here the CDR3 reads CASSLVSSGAGRAGELFF. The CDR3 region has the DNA TGTGCCAGCAGCTTAGTATCTAGCGGGGCCGGAAGGGCCGGGGAGCTGTTTTTT.